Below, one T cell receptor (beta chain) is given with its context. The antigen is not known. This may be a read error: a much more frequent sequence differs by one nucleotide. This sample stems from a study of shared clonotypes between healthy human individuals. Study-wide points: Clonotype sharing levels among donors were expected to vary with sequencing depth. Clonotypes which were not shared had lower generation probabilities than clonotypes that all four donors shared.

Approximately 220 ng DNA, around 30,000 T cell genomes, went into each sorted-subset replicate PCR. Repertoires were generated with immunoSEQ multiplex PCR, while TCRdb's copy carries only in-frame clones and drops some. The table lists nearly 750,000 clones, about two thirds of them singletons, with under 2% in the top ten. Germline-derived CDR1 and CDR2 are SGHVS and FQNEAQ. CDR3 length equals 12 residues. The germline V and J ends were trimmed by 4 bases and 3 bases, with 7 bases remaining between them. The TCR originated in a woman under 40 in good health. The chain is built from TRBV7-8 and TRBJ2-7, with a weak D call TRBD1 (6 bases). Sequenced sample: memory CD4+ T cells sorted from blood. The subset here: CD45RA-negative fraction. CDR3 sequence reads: CASSSQGYEQYF. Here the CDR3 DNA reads TGTGCCAGCAGCTCACAGGGCTACGAGCAGTACTTC.